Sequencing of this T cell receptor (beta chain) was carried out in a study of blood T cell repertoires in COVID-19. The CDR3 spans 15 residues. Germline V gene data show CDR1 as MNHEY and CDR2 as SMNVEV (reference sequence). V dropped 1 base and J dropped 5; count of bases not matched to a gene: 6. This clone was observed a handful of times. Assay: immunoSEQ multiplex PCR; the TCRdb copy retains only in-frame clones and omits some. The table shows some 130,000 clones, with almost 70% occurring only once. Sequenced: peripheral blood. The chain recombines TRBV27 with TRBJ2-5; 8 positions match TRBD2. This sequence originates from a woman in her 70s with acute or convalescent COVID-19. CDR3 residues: CASSLFRGGRETQYF. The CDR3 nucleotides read TGTGCCAGCAGTTTATTTCGGGGGGGCCGGGAGACCCAGTACTTC.